The 25 T cell receptor beta chains below come from one sample, sequenced in a study of blood T cell repertoires in COVID-19. The assay was immunoSEQ multiplex PCR, and TCRdb's table has in-frame clones only and misses some. The table lists roughly 200,000 clones, approximately 87% of them singletons, with 0.88% in the top ten. Sequences were obtained from peripheral blood. The receptors stem from a woman between 18 and 29 years old who had recovered from COVID-19.

The CDR3 region is CASSRTGVRQPQHF. CDR3 coding DNA: TGTGCCAGCAGCCGGACAGGGGTGCGTCAGCCCCAGCATTTT. The chain joins TRBV28 to TRBJ1-5; 9 bases are a match to TRBD1. Germline V gives CDR1 MDHEN, CDR2 SYDVKM. V lost 6 bases to trimming and J lost 6 bases; unmatched junction nucleotides: 6. The CDR3 is 14 residues long.

This clone is a singleton in its sample. This chain connects TRBV19 to TRBJ1-5, with TRBD1 matching 7 bases. CDR1 is LNHDA and CDR2 is SQIVND in the germline V gene (reference sequence). This CDR3 contains 16 residues. Germline trimming cut 2 bases from V and 4 bases from J; bases unmatched to any gene: 8. This CDR3 is CASSILGTAANQPQHF. CDR3 in DNA: TGTGCCAGTAGTATATTGGGGACAGCTGCTAATCAGCCCCAGCATTTT.

The chain joins TRBV4-3 to TRBJ2-1; D may be TRBD2 (5 bases). This CDR3 contains 16 residues. The V and J ends lost 0 bases and 12 bases respectively, with 21 bases between them. Per the germline V gene, CDR1 is LGHNA and CDR2 is YSLEER. This chain's CDR3 is CASSQEIREPKGGQFF. DNA of the CDR3: TGCGCCAGCAGCCAAGAGATCCGGGAACCGAAGGGTGGGCAGTTCTTC.

The V call is TRBV15, the J call TRBJ2-7; 7 bases are shared with TRBD2. The CDR3 spans 14 residues. Trimming at V came to 3 bases and at J to 6 bases, leaving 8 bases not matched to a gene. Germline-derived CDR1 and CDR2 are LNHNV and YYDKDF (reference sequence). CDR3 amino acids: CATSSRGGGAEQYV. The DNA for the CDR3 is TGTGCCACCAGCAGTCGTGGGGGGGGAGCCGAGCAGTACGTC.

The V call is TRBV2, the J call TRBJ2-1, with 7 bases that match TRBD2. V dropped 4 bases and J dropped 5; count of bases not matched to a gene: 14. CDR1 is SNHLY, CDR2 FYNNEI, per germline. The CDR3 length is 17 residues. CDR3 residues: CASSGPRLAHGHNEQFF. The CDR3 DNA reads as TGTGCCAGCAGTGGGCCCCGACTAGCCCATGGGCACAATGAGCAGTTCTTC.

The chain employs TRBV14 and TRBJ2-5; TRBD1 matches at 7 bases. CDR1 is SGHDN and CDR2 is FVKESK in the germline V gene. This CDR3 comprises 15 residues. V trimming: 1 base; J trimming: 5 bases; junction bases outside the gene matches: 7. CDR3 loop: CASSQVRGGAETQYF. As DNA, the CDR3 is TGTGCCAGCAGCCAAGTAAGAGGGGGCGCGGAGACCCAGTACTTC.

The rearrangement uses TRBV6-2 or TRBV6-3 and TRBJ1-2, with a weak D call TRBD1 (5 bases). The CDR3 covers 14 residues. V was clipped by 5 bases and J by 3 bases, with 13 bases between them. The V gene's germline CDR1 is MNHEY and CDR2 SVGEGT. CDR3 bases: TGTGCCAGCAGTCACGGGACTAAGGACTATGGCTACACCTTC. Amino acids: CASSHGTKDYGYTF.

The rearrangement links TRBV5-1 to TRBJ1-1, with D possibly being TRBD1 (5 bases). V was shortened by 0 bases and J by 6 bases, with 9 bases between the two germline ends. The CDR3 sequence is 13 residues long. From germline, CDR1 is SGHRS and CDR2 YFSETQ. The CDR3 nucleotides are TGCGCCAGCAGCTTGGAGGGGTCCGCTGAAGCTTTCTTT. This encodes CASSLEGSAEAFF.

This chain connects TRBV6-5 to TRBJ2-2; 9 positions agree with TRBD1. CDR3 length equals 15 residues. CDR1 is MNHEY, CDR2 SVGAGI, per germline. V lost 2 bases, J lost 4 bases, and 2 bases stayed unmatched. The CDR3, as DNA: TGTGCCAGCAGTTACGGGACAGGGCTCACCGGGGAGCTGTTTTTT. Translation: CASSYGTGLTGELFF.

V gene TRBV6-5 combines with J gene TRBJ1-1, with 7 positions matching TRBD1. Trimming took 2 bases from V and 3 from J; bases not matched to a gene: 3. The CDR3 is 14 residues long. The germline CDR1 and CDR2 sequences are MNHEY and SVGAGI. CDR3 loop: CASSYEGADTEAFF. In DNA form, the CDR3 reads TGTGCCAGCAGTTACGAGGGGGCGGACACTGAAGCTTTCTTT.

In its sample, this clone was seen a few times. The chain combines TRBV4-1 with TRBJ2-1, with D tentatively TRBD2 (5 bases). This CDR3 is 16 amino acids long. V lost 0 bases to trimming and J lost 6 bases, with 15 bases between them. Germline V lookup: CDR1 MGHRA, CDR2 YSYEKL. CDR3 DNA: TGCGCCAGCAGCCAAGAGGACTCCCCAGCTTCCAATGAGCAGTTCTTC. Translation: CASSQEDSPASNEQFF.

The V gene is TRBV3-1 (or the pseudogene TRBV3-2), the J gene TRBJ1-6; 10 bases match TRBD1. The germline V gene has CDR1 LGHDT and CDR2 YNNKEL (reference sequence). This CDR3 is built from 14 residues. V shed 4 bases and J 8 bases; nucleotides not matched to a gene: 2. The CDR3 DNA reads TGTGCCAGCAGCCTCGGGACAGGGGATTCACCCCTCCACTTT. This sequence encodes CASSLGTGDSPLHF.

The V and J genes are TRBV4-1 and TRBJ2-3; D is perhaps TRBD1 (6 bases). The CDR3 totals 13 residues. From germline, CDR1 is MGHRA and CDR2 YSYEKL. V was clipped by 1 base and J by 4 bases, with 6 bases between them. Written as DNA, the CDR3 is TGCGCCAGCAGCCAAGGGACAGCAGATACGCAGTATTTT. Translating gives CASSQGTADTQYF.

V and J are TRBV20-1 and TRBJ1-1; D is unresolved. The CDR3 is 10 amino acids. From germline, CDR1 is DFQATT and CDR2 SNEGSKA (reference sequence). V shed 3 bases and J shed 6 bases, with 5 bases lying between them. The CDR3: CSASLAEAFF. The DNA for the CDR3 is TGCAGTGCTAGTTTAGCTGAAGCTTTCTTT.

The chain couples TRBV6-2 or TRBV6-3 to TRBJ2-3; D unresolved. The CDR3 is made up of 14 amino acids. Trimming removed 2 bases at V and 6 bases at J, with 12 bases between. Germline CDR1 MNHEY, CDR2 SVGEGT. CDR3: CASSYTTNPDTQYF. The DNA for the CDR3 is TGTGCCAGCAGTTACACTACAAACCCCGATACGCAGTATTTT.

The V call is TRBV10-3, the J call TRBJ1-1; D possibly corresponds to TRBD1 (6 bases). CDR3 length: 15 amino acids. Trimming stripped 2 bases from V and 2 bases from J, with 12 bases between. Germline lookup yields CDR1 ENHRY and CDR2 SYGVKD. The CDR3 region is CAISELQGSNTEAFF. The DNA of the CDR3 is TGTGCCATCAGTGAGCTACAGGGCTCAAACACTGAAGCTTTCTTT.

In this sample, this clone turned up once. The genes are TRBV11-3 and TRBJ2-2; TRBD1 matches 7 bases. Trimming at V came to 3 bases and at J to 7 bases, leaving 5 bases not matched to a gene. The length of the CDR3 is 14 residues. Germline lookup yields CDR1 SGHNT and CDR2 YENEEA. The CDR3 coding sequence is TGTGCCAGCAGCTTCACAGGGGATGGCGGGGAGCTGTTTTTT. Translation gives CASSFTGDGGELFF.

V usage is TRBV7-3 and J usage is TRBJ2-3, with 8 nucleotides matching TRBD2. Germline V gives CDR1 SGHTA, CDR2 FQGTGA. The CDR3 extends over 14 amino acids. Trimming cost V 5 bases and J 8 bases; bases outside gene matches: 9. CDR3 nucleotides: TGTGCCAGCAGCCCGGGGGGGCCTCTAGGTACGCAGTATTTT. Translation: CASSPGGPLGTQYF.

This chain joins TRBV5-1 and TRBJ2-1; TRBD1 matches 7 bases. After removal of 3 bases from V and 13 bases from J, the junction contained 7 bases not matched to a gene. CDR3 length equals 12 residues. Per the germline V gene, CDR1 is SGHRS and CDR2 is YFSETQ. The CDR3 protein is CASSWDSQGQFF. CDR3 bases: TGCGCCAGCAGCTGGGACAGCCAAGGACAGTTCTTC.

The V and J genes are TRBV3-1 (or the pseudogene TRBV3-2) and TRBJ2-1; TRBD2 aligns across 13 bases. V was clipped by 5 bases and J by 16 bases; unmatched bases: 20. This CDR3 is built from 17 residues. Germline CDR1 is LGHDT and CDR2 is YNNKEL (reference sequence). CDR3 residues: CASSELQAGTSGDSRFF. The CDR3 DNA sequence: TGTGCCAGCAGCGAATTACAGGCCGGGACTAGCGGGGACAGCAGATTCTTC.

The gene calls are TRBV27 and TRBJ1-6; 8 bases align to TRBD1. Germline V CDR1 and CDR2: MNHEY, SMNVEV (reference sequence). J gave up 10 bases and V 3 bases, and 5 bases lay outside the gene matches. The CDR3 spans 14 residues. CDR3: CASSFGTGRSPLHF. CDR3 coding DNA: TGTGCCAGCAGTTTCGGGACAGGTCGGTCACCCCTCCACTTT.

Only one count was recorded for this clone. The chain links TRBV5-6 to TRBJ1-1; tentative D call: TRBD1 (5 bases). The CDR3 is 13 residues long. V dropped 5 bases and J dropped 7 bases, with 15 bases sitting between them. In germline, CDR1 is SGHDT, CDR2 YYEEEE. The CDR3 nucleotides are TGTGCCAGCAGGGTCGGACATTCTCTTGAAGCTTTCTTT. Protein: CASRVGHSLEAFF. Full variable domain (remainder filled in from reference TRBV5-6 and TRBJ1-1): DAGVTQSPTHLIKTRGQQVTLRCSPKSGHDTVSWYQQALGQGPQFIFQYYEEEERQRGNFPDRFSGHQFPNYSSELNVNALLLGDSALYLCASRVGHSLEAFFGQGTRLTVV.

The CDR3 coding sequence is TGTGCCAGCAGCACGGGGACAGGGGGCCCTTCACCCCTCCACTTT. This sequence encodes CASSTGTGGPSPLHF. The rearrangement joins TRBV7-9 to TRBJ1-6; 12 positions agree with TRBD1. The CDR3 is made up of 15 amino acids. The trim removed 5 bases at V and 9 bases at J, leaving 5 bases unmatched. Per the germline V gene, CDR1 is SEHNR and CDR2 is FQNEAQ (reference sequence).

The rearrangement links TRBV7-9 to TRBJ1-2, with D perhaps TRBD1 (5 bases). Germline CDR1 is SEHNR and CDR2 is FQNEAQ (reference sequence). V dropped 8 bases and J dropped 0 bases, with 13 bases sitting between them. CDR3 length: 14 amino acids. CDR3 in amino acids: CASPKAGTNYGYTF. As DNA, the CDR3 is TGTGCCAGCCCAAAGGCAGGGACTAACTATGGCTACACCTTC.

The chain recombines TRBV10-1 with TRBJ1-1, with 9 bases identical to TRBD1. Trimming cost V 4 bases and J 4 bases; bases outside gene matches: 7. Germline lookup yields CDR1 WNHNN and CDR2 SYGVQD (reference sequence). The CDR3 length is 15 residues. The CDR3 DNA follows: TGCGCCAGCAGTGGCACGACAGGGGGTGGCACTGAAGCTTTCTTT. This encodes CASSGTTGGGTEAFF.